This TCR beta chain appears in the sequencing data of a study of blood T cell repertoires in COVID-19 (TCRdb year 2020). Background on the whole study: Collaborator samples came from the United States, Italy and Spain and covered acute and convalescent phases of COVID-19. The material from the prospective study consisted of cDNA or gDNA derived from T cells, B-cell-depleted T cells, or PBMCs. Deeply sampled blood TCRbeta repertoires from subjects exposed to, actively infected with, or recovered from COVID-19 were included in the dataset. A freely available public database, intended as a resource for researchers studying the immune response to SARS-CoV-2, is where the repertoires were released. The samples were drawn from two sources: the first 160 participants of the ongoing ImmuneRACE study, and 950 to 1,500 subjects contributed by 6 global collaborators. A de-identified subject ID, COVID-19 status, age in years and sex were almost always included in the sample metadata. Where available, HLA class I and class II types were obtained from metadata supplied by the sample provider rather than from assay-based typing. Broader findings and caveats from the paper: The quantity of clinical and demographic metadata differed by source and by participant and was supplied without curation.

Whole blood was collected in K2EDTA tubes by collaborating institutions according to the institutions' own protocols. Collaborator samples were shipped for TCRbeta analysis as frozen whole blood, isolated PBMCs, or DNA extracted from either sample type. This clone turned up a few times. What this receptor recognizes is not known. No much larger clone exists at a distance of one base, and base qualities are not known. V sheds 3 bases and J sheds 8 bases, leaving 16 bases between their ends. CDR1 and CDR2, per the germline V gene (reference sequence), are LNHDA and SQIVND. Its CDR3 holds 14 amino acids, cysteine through phenylalanine. The retained sequence is limited to the CDR3, 42 bases, with the frame set at the first base. TCRbeta CDR3 regions were amplified from genomic DNA using the immunoSEQ Assay, a bias-controlled multiplex PCR. On the study's bioinformatics: The number of nucleated cells in each sample was estimated from the amplification of reference gene primers within the assay. To quantify the absolute abundance of each unique TCRbeta CDR3 rearrangement, sequence reads were collapsed and filtered. Productive Simpson clonality was computed per sample as the square root of Simpson's diversity index over productive rearrangements. The immuneACCESS repertoire file appears here via TCRdb, limited to in-frame rearrangements. These files lack a portion of the clones; in checked studies, under half of the deficit traces to unresolved V genes, and the cause of the others is not known. That table is the source of V, J and clone size, and D and trimming were worked out from the DNA. This sample is represented by approximately 40,000 clones; about 85% of them were singletons. The ten largest clones take up roughly 21% of the sample.

The material sequenced was peripheral blood. The TCR sequence derives from a man aged 60-69 years with acute or convalescent COVID-19. In this chain, TRBV19 is recombined with TRBJ1-2; TRBD1 might be the D gene, on 6 matching bases. The CDR3 loop reads CASSIGQGTIGYTF. The sequence in DNA is TGTGCCAGTAGTATTGGTCAGGGGACCATCGGCTACACCTTC.